These T cell receptor beta chains were read from a single sample in a study of shared clonotypes between healthy human individuals. Assay used: immunoSEQ multiplex PCR; TCRdb lists only in-frame clones, some missing. The sample shows about 2 million clones, roughly 96% of them seen only once. Sequenced: naive CD4+ T cells sorted from blood. All receptors derive from a man aged 18 to 30 in good health. Each CDR3 is given with its conserved first and last residue. A D gene is named only where the DNA matches it firmly. The listing skips clone size in some rows; elsewhere it reads once, few, many or a size class.

clone size: -
D gene: -
J gene: TRBJ1-6
CDR3 length: 12
V gene: TRBV30
CDR3 DNA: TGTGCCTGGAGTGTGGGGAATTCACCCCTCCACTTT
CDR3 protein: CAWSVGNSPLHF

clone size: -
D gene: -
J gene: TRBJ2-2
CDR3 length: 15
V gene: TRBV5-4
CDR3 DNA: TGTGCCAGCAGCTTGGGAGGGCGGGGTACCGGGGAGCTGTTTTTT
CDR3 protein: CASSLGGRGTGELFF

clone size: -
D gene: -
J gene: TRBJ1-2
CDR3 length: 14
V gene: TRBV7-2
CDR3 DNA: TGTGCCAGCAGCTTAGCTGGGGGTTCTGGTGGCTACACCTTC
CDR3 protein: CASSLAGGSGGYTF

clone size: -
D gene: TRBD1
J gene: TRBJ1-2
CDR3 length: 13
V gene: TRBV6-1
CDR3 DNA: TGTGCCAGCAGTTGGACAGGGGACTACGGCTACACCTTC
CDR3 protein: CASSWTGDYGYTF

clone size: -
D gene: -
J gene: TRBJ1-6
CDR3 length: 15
V gene: TRBV18
CDR3 DNA: TGTGCCAGCTCACCACGTCAGGGACTCAATTCACCCCTCCACTTT
CDR3 protein: CASSPRQGLNSPLHF

clone size: -
D gene: -
J gene: TRBJ1-4
CDR3 length: 16
V gene: TRBV5-6
CDR3 DNA: TGTGCCAGCAGCTCCAAGGCAGGGCTTCAGGATGAAAAACTGTTTTTT
CDR3 protein: CASSSKAGLQDEKLFF

clone size: once
D gene: -
J gene: TRBJ1-4
CDR3 length: 13
V gene: TRBV2
CDR3 DNA: TGTGCCAACAATTTAGGAGCTAATGAAAAACTGTTTTTT
CDR3 protein: CANNLGANEKLFF

clone size: -
D gene: TRBD2
J gene: TRBJ2-5
CDR3 length: 16
V gene: TRBV5-6
CDR3 DNA: TGTGCCAGCAGCTTTTGGAGCGGGGGACGAGGAGAGACCCAGTACTTC
CDR3 protein: CASSFWSGGRGETQYF

clone size: once
D gene: -
J gene: TRBJ1-2
CDR3 length: 14
V gene: TRBV5-6
CDR3 DNA: TGTGCCAGCAGCTTTACAGGTACTAACTATGGCTACACCTTC
CDR3 protein: CASSFTGTNYGYTF

clone size: -
D gene: -
J gene: TRBJ2-1
CDR3 length: 12
V gene: TRBV7-6
CDR3 DNA: TGTGCCAGCAGCTTAGCGAGCAATGAGCAGTTCTTC
CDR3 protein: CASSLASNEQFF

clone size: -
D gene: TRBD1
J gene: TRBJ1-2
CDR3 length: 13
V gene: TRBV5-6
CDR3 DNA: TGTGCCAGCAGCGGGACAGGGGGCTATGGCTACACCTTC
CDR3 protein: CASSGTGGYGYTF

clone size: -
D gene: -
J gene: TRBJ2-7
CDR3 length: 11
V gene: TRBV7-9
CDR3 DNA: TGTGCCAGCAGCTTCGGCTGGGAGCAGTACTTC
CDR3 protein: CASSFGWEQYF

clone size: -
D gene: -
J gene: TRBJ1-6
CDR3 length: 15
V gene: TRBV6-1
CDR3 DNA: TGTGCCAGCAGTCCCCGACAGCCAACGGATTCACCCCTCCACTTT
CDR3 protein: CASSPRQPTDSPLHF

clone size: -
D gene: -
J gene: TRBJ1-1
CDR3 length: 14
V gene: TRBV27
CDR3 DNA: TGTGCCAGCAGTTTGCGGGGGGTGAACACTGAAGCTTTCTTT
CDR3 protein: CASSLRGVNTEAFF

clone size: once
D gene: -
J gene: TRBJ1-3
CDR3 length: 15
V gene: TRBV7-7
CDR3 DNA: TGTGCTAGCAGCTTAGACGGAAACCCTGGAAACACCATATATTTT
CDR3 protein: CASSLDGNPGNTIYF

clone size: -
D gene: -
J gene: TRBJ1-1
CDR3 length: 12
V gene: TRBV11-3
CDR3 DNA: TGTGCCAGCAGCTTAGACAGGGTTGGGGCTTTCTTT
CDR3 protein: CASSLDRVGAFF

clone size: -
D gene: TRBD1
J gene: TRBJ2-1
CDR3 length: 14
V gene: TRBV5-1
CDR3 DNA: TGCGCCAGCAGCGCGGGACAGGTCTACAATGAGCAGTTCTTC
CDR3 protein: CASSAGQVYNEQFF

clone size: -
D gene: TRBD1
J gene: TRBJ2-7
CDR3 length: 14
V gene: TRBV5-6
CDR3 DNA: TGTGCCAGCGCCCAACCGGGACAGACCTACGAGCAGTACTTC
CDR3 protein: CASAQPGQTYEQYF